This is a list of T cell receptor beta chains from one sample in a study of shared clonotypes between healthy human individuals. The method was immunoSEQ multiplex PCR; TCRdb's version includes in-frame clones alone and lacks a portion of them. In the table there are more than 2,000,000 clones, just over 90% of which are singletons. The sample comprised naive CD4+ T cells sorted from blood. The origin of the receptors is a man aged 18 to 30 in good health. CDR3s include the opening cysteine and the closing phenylalanine or tryptophan. A D gene is named only where the DNA matches it firmly. The size entry is marked missing in some rows and otherwise reads once, few, many or a size class.

V	J	size	D	DNA	CDR3
TRBV5-6	TRBJ2-7	-	TRBD1	TGTGCCAGCAGTCGCGAGGGGGCTAATGACGAGCAGTACTTC	CASSREGANDEQYF
TRBV7-8	TRBJ2-3	-	-	TGTGCCAGCAGCCCCTGGTCGGGACCAGACACAGATACGCAGTATTTT	CASSPWSGPDTDTQYF
TRBV5-4	TRBJ2-3	-	TRBD2	TGTGCCTGTGGGACTAGCCTAAGCACAGATACGCAGTATTTT	CACGTSLSTDTQYF
TRBV6-1	TRBJ2-5	once	-	TGTGCCAGCAGTCTAGGTCTGAGGGAGACCCAGTACTTC	CASSLGLRETQYF
TRBV21-1	TRBJ2-5	-	-	TGTGCCAGCAGCTCCATTCGGGACGACAGCCAAGAGACCCAGTACTTC	CASSSIRDDSQETQYF
TRBV6-5	TRBJ1-2	-	-	TGTGCCAGCAGTCGGGACAACTTCTATGGCTACACCTTC	CASSRDNFYGYTF
TRBV5-5	TRBJ2-5	-	-	TGTGCCAGCAGCTTGTGGGGAAACGGAGAGACCCAGTACTTC	CASSLWGNGETQYF
TRBV11-2	TRBJ2-7	once	-	TGTGCCAGCAGCTTAACGTTCGACAGAGCCTACGAGCAGTACTTC	CASSLTFDRAYEQYF
TRBV6-1	TRBJ1-4	-	TRBD1	TGTGCCAGCAGCTCCGGACAGGTTCATGAAAAACTGTTTTTT	CASSSGQVHEKLFF
TRBV10-3	TRBJ1-1	-	-	TGTGCCATCAGTGAGTCGGGCACAGGTTACACTGAAGCTTTCTTT	CAISESGTGYTEAFF
TRBV7-9	TRBJ2-7	-	-	TGTGCCAGCAGCCTGGCGGGCGAGCAGTACTTC	CASSLAGEQYF
TRBV18	TRBJ2-7	-	-	TGTGCCAGCTCACCTAAATCCGAGCAGTACTTC	CASSPKSEQYF
TRBV27	TRBJ1-2	-	-	TGTGCCAGCAGTTCTCTCGGGTGGGAGGCCACTTATGGCTACACCTTC	CASSSLGWEATYGYTF
TRBV28	TRBJ2-7	once	-	TGTGCCAGCAGTTTGGGCCATCTCTCCTACGAGCAGTACTTC	CASSLGHLSYEQYF
TRBV21-1	TRBJ2-7	once	-	TGTGCCAGCAGCAAAGAGGCTAGCGGGGGGCCCGGGCAGTACTTC	CASSKEASGGPGQYF
TRBV6-1	TRBJ2-6	-	-	TGTGCCAGCAGTGAAGTAGGGTCCGGGGCCAACGTCCTGACTTTC	CASSEVGSGANVLTF
TRBV6-6	TRBJ2-2	-	-	TGTGCCAGCTCCGCGGGCGGATCTTACACCGGGGAGCTGTTTTTT	CASSAGGSYTGELFF
TRBV5-1	TRBJ1-4	-	-	TGCGCCAGCAGCTTGGTACACCGGGGGGCAACTAATGAAAAACTGTTTTTT	CASSLVHRGATNEKLFF
TRBV27	TRBJ2-5	-	-	TGTGCCAGCAGTTTAAGGGGCCAGGTGAATCAAGAGACCCAGTACTTC	CASSLRGQVNQETQYF
TRBV6-1	TRBJ2-5	-	-	TGTGCCAGCAGTGAACCTCTGCCGCTTACCGTACAAGAGACCCAGTACTTC	CASSEPLPLTVQETQYF
TRBV4-1	TRBJ2-3	-	-	TGCGCCAGCAGCCAGGCGAGGGTATATTCAGATACGCAGTATTTT	CASSQARVYSDTQYF
TRBV5-1	TRBJ2-1	-	TRBD2	TGCGCCAGCAGCTTGGAACTAGCGGGAGTTGGCCATGAGCAGTTCTTC	CASSLELAGVGHEQFF
TRBV19	TRBJ2-1	-	-	TGTGCCAGTAGTCGCGGGGAGAGCTACAATGAGCAGTTCTTC	CASSRGESYNEQFF
TRBV9	TRBJ2-2	-	-	TGTGCCAGCAGCGTAGGGTACGCCGGGGAGCTGTTTTTT	CASSVGYAGELFF
TRBV10-3	TRBJ2-7	-	-	TGTGCCATCAGTGAGTTGGTCTACGAGCAGTACTTC	CAISELVYEQYF
TRBV5-1	TRBJ1-1	-	TRBD1	TGCGCCAGCAGCTTGGGCCAGGGGGCGCAGAACACTGAAGCTTTCTTT	CASSLGQGAQNTEAFF
TRBV9	TRBJ2-5	-	TRBD2	TGTGCCAGCAGCGTAGGGGCTAGCGGGAGTGGAGAGACCCAGTACTTC	CASSVGASGSGETQYF
TRBV10-3	TRBJ2-1	-	-	TGTGCCATCAGTGAGTCTTGGGGGAGAGGCTCCTACAATGAGCAGTTCTTC	CAISESWGRGSYNEQFF
TRBV6-6	TRBJ1-1	-	-	TGTGCCAGCAGTTCGCCCTGGGGCTTT	CASSSPWGF
TRBV7-9	TRBJ2-7	-	TRBD1	TGTGCCAGCAGCTTATCTCGGGACAGCTACGAGCAGTACTTC	CASSLSRDSYEQYF
TRBV10-1	TRBJ2-1	-	TRBD2	TGCGCCAGCAGCGGAACCGGGACTAGCGGGGGGGCCAATGAGCAGTTCTTC	CASSGTGTSGGANEQFF